This TCR beta chain was recovered during a study of PD-L1 blockade in urothelial cancer. Overall study: At 6 weeks and at 3 weeks (second dose) after treatment start, blood was analyzed.

Here immunoSEQ multiplex PCR was the method, and the copy in TCRdb shows in-frame clones only, minus some. The sample yields 100,000 to 150,000 clones, about 82% seen once. Indicated time point: peripheral blood 6 weeks after treatment start. V gave up 3 bases and J gave up 6 bases; unmatched junction bases: 8. Germline values: CDR1 MNHEY, CDR2 SMNVEV (reference sequence). This CDR3 contains 14 residues. This specimen consisted of PBMCs, obtained around atezolizumab (anti-PD-L1) treatment. The chain employs TRBV27 and TRBJ2-7; 7 nucleotides match TRBD2. This sequence was found in a man aged 45-60 years with urothelial cancer. The CDR3 loop is CASSFGGRAGEQYF. The CDR3 nucleotides read TGTGCCAGCAGTTTTGGGGGGAGGGCCGGCGAGCAGTACTTC.